This T cell receptor beta chain was identified during a study of cytomegalovirus exposure and HLA in healthy donors. The CDR3 contains 16 residues. V dropped 4 bases and J dropped 1; count of bases not matched to a gene: 9. Germline-derived CDR1 and CDR2 are SGHVS and FNYEAQ. A multiplex PCR was run with 60 Vbeta primers and 13 Jbeta primers. This table comes from immunoSEQ multiplex PCR, and its TCRdb copy is limited to in-frame clones, with some not included. Here the sample spans roughly 180,000 clones, about four fifths being singletons. The chain combines TRBV7-6 with TRBJ2-7; 8 bases match TRBD2. The clonotype comes from a girl aged 5-17 years in good health and CMV-seropositive. Sequencing was performed on PBMCs. CDR3 bases: TGTGCCAGCAGCTCCTTTACGGGGGGGCGTTCCTACGAGCAGTACTTC. This gives the protein CASSSFTGGRSYEQYF. Full variable domain (missing parts from reference TRBV7-6 and TRBJ2-7): GAGVSQSPRYKVTKRGQDVALRCDPISGHVSLYWYRQALGQGPEFLTYFNYEAQQDKSGLPNDRFSAERPEGSISTLTIQRTEQRDSAMYRCASSSFTGGRSYEQYFGPGTRLTVT.